The T cell receptor beta chain under discussion was sequenced for a study of OX40 agonist ivuxolimab in advanced cancers. Produced via immunoSEQ multiplex PCR; TCRdb's table is partial and in-frame only. The data contain some 39,000 clones, roughly three quarters of them singletons. Germline CDR1 is MNHNS and CDR2 is SASEGT. V gave up 7 bases and J gave up 2 bases, with 5 bases separating them. CDR3 length equals 11 residues. The receptor comes from an adult with an advanced solid tumor such as melanoma, head and neck, liver or kidney cancer. The material sequenced was CD4+ or CD8+ T cells sorted from blood, taken in a trial of the OX40 agonist ivuxolimab. The J gene is TRBJ1-2, the V gene TRBV6-1, with D hard to call. CDR3 in amino acids: CASTVNYGYTF. The DNA for the CDR3 is TGTGCCAGCACAGTCAACTATGGCTACACCTTC.